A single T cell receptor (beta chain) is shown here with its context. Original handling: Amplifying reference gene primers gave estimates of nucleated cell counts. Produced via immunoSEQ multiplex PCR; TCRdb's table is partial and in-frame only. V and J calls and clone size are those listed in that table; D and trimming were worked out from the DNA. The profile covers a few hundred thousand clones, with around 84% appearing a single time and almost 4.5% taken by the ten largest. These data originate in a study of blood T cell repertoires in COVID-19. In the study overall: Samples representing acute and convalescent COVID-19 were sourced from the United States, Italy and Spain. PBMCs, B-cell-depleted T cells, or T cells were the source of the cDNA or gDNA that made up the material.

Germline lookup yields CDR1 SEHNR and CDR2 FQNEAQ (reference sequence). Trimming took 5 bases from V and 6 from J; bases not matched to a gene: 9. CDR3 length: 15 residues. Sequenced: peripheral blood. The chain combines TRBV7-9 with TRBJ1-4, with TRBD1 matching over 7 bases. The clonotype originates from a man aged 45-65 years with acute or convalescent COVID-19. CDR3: CASSLVQGEYEKLFF. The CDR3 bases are TGTGCCAGCAGCCTCGTGCAGGGGGAGTATGAAAAACTGTTTTTT.